This T cell receptor (beta chain) comes out of a study of shared clonotypes between healthy human individuals. Execution of the assay was at deep level. The data were produced by immunoSEQ multiplex PCR, yet TCRdb's version contains in-frame clones alone and is incomplete. The sample carries about 2.4 million clones, approximately 92% recorded once. A remark on this clone: Its antigen is still unknown.

Study-level points and caveats: The generation probabilities recorded for non-shared clonotypes fell below those of clonotypes shared by all four donors. Inspection by rarefaction showed sorted-subset sequencing to be incomplete despite large depth.

J lost 0 bases, V lost 0 bases, and 8 bases had no gene match. This CDR3 comprises 17 residues. Germline loops: CDR1 SGHDT, CDR2 YYEEEE. This TCR derives from a man aged 18 to 30 in good health. J is TRBJ1-2 and V is TRBV5-6, with 7 bases identical to TRBD1. The source material was naive CD4+ T cells sorted from blood. Subset in this sample: CD45RA+ positively selected. CDR3 DNA sequence: TGTGCCAGCAGCTTGGGAGGGGGCACAGGCACTAACTATGGCTACACCTTC. It specifies CASSLGGGTGTNYGYTF.